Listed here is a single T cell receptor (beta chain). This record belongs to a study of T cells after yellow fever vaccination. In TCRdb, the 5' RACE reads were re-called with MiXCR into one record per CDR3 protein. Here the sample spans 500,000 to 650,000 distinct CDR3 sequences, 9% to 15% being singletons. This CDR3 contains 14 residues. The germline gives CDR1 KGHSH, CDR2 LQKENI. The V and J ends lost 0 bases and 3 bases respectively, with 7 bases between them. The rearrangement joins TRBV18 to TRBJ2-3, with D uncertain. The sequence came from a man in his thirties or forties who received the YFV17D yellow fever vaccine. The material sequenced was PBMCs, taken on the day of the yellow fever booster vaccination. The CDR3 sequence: CASSPPMTTDTQYF. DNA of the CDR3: TGTGCCAGCTCACCACCGATGACGACAGATACGCAGTATTTT.